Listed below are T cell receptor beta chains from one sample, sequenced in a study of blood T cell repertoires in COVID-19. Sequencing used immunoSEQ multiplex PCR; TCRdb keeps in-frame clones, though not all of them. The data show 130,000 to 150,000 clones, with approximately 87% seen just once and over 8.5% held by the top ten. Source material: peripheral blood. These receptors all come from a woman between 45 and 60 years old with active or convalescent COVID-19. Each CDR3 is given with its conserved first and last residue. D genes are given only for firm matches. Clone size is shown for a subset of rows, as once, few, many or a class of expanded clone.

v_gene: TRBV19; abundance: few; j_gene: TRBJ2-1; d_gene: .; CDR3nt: TGTGCCAGTAGCATGTCCGGGGTTCTCAATGAGCAGTTCTTC; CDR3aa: CASSMSGVLNEQFF
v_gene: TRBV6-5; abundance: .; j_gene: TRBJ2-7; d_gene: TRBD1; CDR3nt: TGTGCCAGCAGTACTCGGTACAGGGGAACTGGCGAGCAGTACTTC; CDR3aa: CASSTRYRGTGEQYF
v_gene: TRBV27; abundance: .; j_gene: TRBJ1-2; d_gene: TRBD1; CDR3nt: TGTGCCAGCAGTTTTACCGCAGGGGGATCAAACTATGGCTACACCTTC; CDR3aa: CASSFTAGGSNYGYTF
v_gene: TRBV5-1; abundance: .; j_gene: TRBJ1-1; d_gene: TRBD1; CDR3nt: TGCGCCAGCAGCTTGGGGGGACAGGGCACTGAAGCTTTCTTT; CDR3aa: CASSLGGQGTEAFF
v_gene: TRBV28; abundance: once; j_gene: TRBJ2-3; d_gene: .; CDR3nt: TGTGCCAGCAGTTCGGGTTCCCGTTTGAGCACAGATACGCAGTATTTT; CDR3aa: CASSSGSRLSTDTQYF
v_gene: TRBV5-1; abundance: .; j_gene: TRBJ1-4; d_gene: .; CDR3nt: TGCGCCAGCAGCTTGTCCGCAACTAATGAAAAACTGTTTTTT; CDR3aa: CASSLSATNEKLFF
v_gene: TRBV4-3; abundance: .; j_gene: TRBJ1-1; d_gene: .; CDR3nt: TGCGCCAGCAGCCAAGCGGGGATCCCCCACACTGAAGCTTTCTTT; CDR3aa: CASSQAGIPHTEAFF
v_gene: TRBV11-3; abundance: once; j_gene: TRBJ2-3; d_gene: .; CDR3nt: TGTGCCAGCAGCCTCCACCGGGGGACAGATACGCAGTATTTT; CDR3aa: CASSLHRGTDTQYF
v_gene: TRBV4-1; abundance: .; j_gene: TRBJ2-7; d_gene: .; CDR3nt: TGCGCCAGCAGCCAAGGATACAGGAACTCCTACGAGCAGTACTTC; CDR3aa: CASSQGYRNSYEQYF
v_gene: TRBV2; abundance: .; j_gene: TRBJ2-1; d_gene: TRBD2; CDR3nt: TGTGCCAGCAGGCCCACTAGCGGGGGAAACTTCAATGAGCAGTTCTTC; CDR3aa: CASRPTSGGNFNEQFF